This T cell receptor beta chain stems from a study of tumor-infiltrating lymphocytes in primary liver carcinoma. Study-wide background: Samples gave roughly 3.65 to 8 million productive TCRbeta reads, similar across tissue types.

General observations from the study: Tumors carried a top-250-clone fraction significantly exceeding that of blood (p = 0.039). Tumor-adjacent and tumor-blood pairs shared less of their repertoires than tumor region pairs shared.

Notes on this clonotype: As yet, its antigen is unknown. A junction end diverges from the germline sequence, so it may reflect a read error.

Co-extracting RNA and DNA was done with 20-30 mg of unsorted bulk tissue as input. This CDR3 has 18 residues. The germline CDR1 and CDR2 sequences are SGHAT and FQNNGV. cDNA specific to TCR beta was made from roughly 500 ng of total RNA, with a constant-region primer employed for priming. Construction of TCR beta libraries relied on three successive nested multiplex PCR rounds employing slightly modified ARM-PCR. It was with TRBV1-TRBV30 forward primers and a C-beta reverse primer that the first two PCR rounds were run, at 10 to 11 cycles each. TCRdb called the multiplex PCR reads again in MiXCR, with one record for every CDR3 protein. Among more than 55,000 distinct CDR3 sequences, less than 75% were seen once, and the ten largest hold 55% to 70%.

J is TRBJ2-5 and V is TRBV11-2; 7 bases align to TRBD2. The clonotype comes from a man aged 40-49 years with primary liver carcinoma and hepatitis B virus infection. Sequences were obtained from liver tumor tissue from sampling region 2. Stated subset: tumor region T2, inferior pole. Written as DNA, the CDR3 is TGTGCCAACAGCTTAGCGAGACTAGCCCTAGGAAAAAAAGAGACCCAGTACTTC. Its translation: CANSLARLALGKKETQYF.